These 16 T cell receptor beta chains came from one sample sequenced in a study of human T cells and chemical hapten exposure (dated by TCRdb to 2020 to 2022). The sample's time point label is to be understood as: patch test 3, about 24 weeks after DPC sensitization. This specimen's treatment or condition label, per the study, means: therapeutic diphenylcyclopropenone sensitization with weekly scalp DPC. The library relied on RACE. These reads were obtained on a NextSeq 500. TCRdb reanalyzed the raw reads on its own, using fastp at Q25 for trimming and MiXCR for clone calling, and kept in-frame beta chains. Duplicate CDR3 protein sequences are folded into a single record with the most common DNA and genes. The sample table lists about 90,000 distinct CDR3 sequences, 11% of them with a count of one. In total, the top ten clones hold approximately 1.1% of the sample. The sample consisted of whole blood, taken in connection with sensitization to the hapten diphenylcyclopropenone (DPC). The receptors shown here come from a young woman with alopecia areata. Some clones in this sample may be carry-over from other donors' samples.

This clonotype has a handful of counts. This sequence joins TRBV10-3 and TRBJ1-1, with a weak D call TRBD1 (6 bases). This CDR3 region has 11 residues. V lost 10 bases and J lost 4, with 10 bases in between. Germline lookup yields CDR1 ENHRY and CDR2 SYGVKD. In nucleotides, the CDR3 is TGTGCCACCGAGGGGGTCACTGAAGCTTTCTTT. Translating it yields CATEGVTEAFF.

There are many counts of this clonotype. The J gene is TRBJ1-1, the V gene TRBV7-9; possible D gene TRBD1, 6 bases. The germline CDR1 and CDR2 sequences are SEHNR and FQNEAQ (reference sequence). The CDR3 spans 14 residues. V lost 3 bases to trimming and J lost 3 bases, with 11 bases between them. Here the CDR3 reads CASSFRGQDTEAFF. The CDR3 region has the DNA TGTGCCAGCAGCTTCCGGGGACAAGACACTGAAGCTTTCTTT.

In this sample, this clonotype turned up a few times. This chain connects TRBV28 to TRBJ2-2; 10 positions agree with TRBD1. The germline CDR1 and CDR2 sequences are MDHEN and SYDVKM. The CDR3 sequence is 17 residues long. Trimming cost V 5 bases and J 3 bases; bases outside gene matches: 9. The CDR3 here is CASSNGAGTGDTGELFF. In nucleotides, the CDR3 is TGTGCCAGCAGTAATGGGGCGGGGACAGGGGACACCGGGGAGCTGTTTTTT. Full variable domain (remainder filled in from reference TRBV28 and TRBJ2-2): DVKVTQSSRYLVKRTGEKVFLECVQDMDHENMFWYRQDPGLGLRLIYFSYDVKMKEKGDIPEGYSVSREKKERFSLILESASTNQTSMYLCASSNGAGTGDTGELFFGEGSRLTVL.

This clonotype was seen at least ten times. The genes are TRBV19 and TRBJ1-5; D is perhaps TRBD1 (6 bases). The CDR3 has 14 amino acids. The germline gives CDR1 LNHDA, CDR2 SQIVND (reference sequence). V lost 5 bases to trimming and J lost 6 bases, with 14 bases between them. The CDR3 coding sequence is TGTGCCAGTAGTCCGACAGGTTTCGGTCAGCCCCAGCATTTT. Translation gives CASSPTGFGQPQHF.

With regard to this clonotype: A much larger clone sits a single nucleotide away, making a read error possible. The genes are TRBV7-9 and TRBJ2-2; no clear D. Germline V gene sequence: CDR1 SEHNR, CDR2 FQNEAQ (reference sequence). The CDR3 runs to 16 residues. V lost 5 bases and J lost 3, with 16 bases in between. In DNA form, the CDR3 reads TGTGCCAGCAGCCCTCCCCCTAGGGCGTACACCGGGGAGCTGTTTTTT. This encodes CASSPPPRAYTGELFF. The full variable domain, its missing parts supplied by reference TRBV7-9 and TRBJ2-2, is DTGVSQNPRHKITKRGQNVTFRCDPISEHNRLYWYRQTLGQGPEFLTYFQNEAQLEKSRLLSDRFSAERPKGSFSTLEIQRTEQGDSAMYLCASSPPPRAYTGELFFGEGSRLTVL.

The chain joins TRBV10-3 to TRBJ1-1, with D uncertain. Germline V gene data show CDR1 as ENHRY and CDR2 as SYGVKD. The CDR3 runs to 12 residues. V lost 5 bases and J 1 base, leaving 5 bases between the germline ends. Here the CDR3 reads CAISQRNTEAFF. CDR3 sequence (DNA): TGTGCCATCAGTCAAAGGAACACTGAAGCTTTCTTT.

This clonotype was counted ten times or more. V and J are TRBV29-1 and TRBJ1-3; D not certain. The V gene's germline CDR1 is SQVTM and CDR2 ANQGSEA. With 3 bases removed from V and 1 base from J, the gap between germline ends came to 7 bases. CDR3 length equals 13 residues. The CDR3 DNA follows: TGCAGCGTTGACGGGTCTTCTGGAAACACCATATATTTT. Translation gives CSVDGSSGNTIYF.

The chain couples TRBV11-1 to TRBJ2-7; either TRBD1 or TRBD2 may fit D (5 bases each). Trimming shortened V by 3 bases and J by 3 bases, and 12 bases separated the two germline ends. Looked up from germline, CDR1 is SGHAT and CDR2 is FQDESV (reference sequence). CDR3 length: 14 amino acids. CDR3 bases: TGTGCCAGCAGCTTCAGGGACGGGTACTACGAGCAGTACGTC. It codes for CASSFRDGYYEQYV.

The rearrangement joins TRBV30 to TRBJ2-4; possible D gene TRBD1, 5 bases. This CDR3 has 15 amino acids. With 2 bases removed from V and 0 bases from J, the gap between germline ends came to 11 bases. CDR1 is GTSNPN and CDR2 is SVGIG in the germline V gene (reference sequence). CDR3 loop: CAWSPDTLAKNIQYF. The CDR3 region has the DNA TGTGCCTGGAGTCCGGACACCCTAGCCAAAAACATTCAGTACTTC.

This clonotype was detected many times. The V and J genes are TRBV7-2 and TRBJ1-1; D not certain. V was clipped by 2 bases and J by 2 bases, with 9 bases between them. Germline assignment: CDR1 SGHTA and CDR2 FQGNSA. The CDR3 is 14 amino acids. CDR3 loop: CASSLTTANTEAFF. In nucleotides, the CDR3 is TGTGCCAGCAGCTTAACGACGGCCAACACTGAAGCTTTCTTT.

The chain has TRBV7-2 and TRBJ2-3, with no clear D. Germline CDR1 SGHTA, CDR2 FQGNSA. The CDR3 consists of 13 residues. Trimming left V 5 bases short and J 2 bases short, with 8 bases between. CDR3 sequence reads: CASSPHSTDTQYF. The CDR3 DNA sequence: TGTGCCAGCAGCCCCCATTCCACAGATACGCAGTATTTT.

There are many counts of this clonotype. The gene calls are TRBV6-4 and TRBJ1-1, with D perhaps matching TRBD1 (6 bases). Germline CDR1 and CDR2: MRHNA and SNTAGT. CDR3 length: 16 residues. Between the trimmed V and J ends, which lost 10 bases and 8 bases, there was a span of 29 bases. The CDR3 bases are TGTGCCAACCCACCCCTCAGGGATAAGCGGACAGCCGAAGCTTTCTTT. Protein: CANPPLRDKRTAEAFF.

This clonotype was seen just once. The chain joins TRBV28 to TRBJ1-5; D is uncertain. This CDR3 region has 11 residues. Germline V gene data show CDR1 as MDHEN and CDR2 as SYDVKM. V dropped 8 bases and J dropped 4 bases, with 6 bases sitting between them. CDR3 sequence reads: CASGQNQPQHF. The CDR3 bases are TGTGCCAGCGGCCAAAATCAGCCCCAGCATTTT.

This clonotype showed up many times. The chain carries TRBV21-1 and TRBJ2-3; the D call of TRBD1 is as the table states it, not checked on the DNA. TRBV21-1 represents a pseudogene. The CDR3 length is 13 residues. The CDR3 region has the DNA TGTGCCAGCAGCAAAGAGGGGACCTGCACGCAGTATTTT. This codes for CASSKEGTCTQYF.

Many counts were recorded for this clonotype. This sequence joins TRBV7-2 and TRBJ1-2; D not resolved. Germline CDR1 is SGHTA and CDR2 is FQGNSA. V lost 1 base and J lost 0, with 12 bases in between. This CDR3 region has 16 residues. CDR3 DNA sequence: TGTGCCAGCAGCTTAGGAGGGCAGAGAACTAACTATGGCTACACCTTC. Its translation: CASSLGGQRTNYGYTF.

The V call is TRBV10-3, the J call TRBJ1-5; D is possibly TRBD1 (5 bases). Deletions cut 3 bases from V and 7 bases from J, with 10 bases between. The CDR3 runs 13 residues. CDR1 and CDR2 (germline): ENHRY, SYGVKD. CDR3 sequence (DNA): TGTGCCATCAGTGAAGGAGGGGCCCAGCCCCAGCATTTT. This encodes CAISEGGAQPQHF.